The clone carrying this TCR beta chain was picked up a small number of times. The antigen remains undetermined. A universal primer binding site was introduced by template switching. The final cDNA contained unique molecular identifiers. TCRdb recomputed calls from the 5' RACE reads with MiXCR, one row per CDR3 protein. The sample lists fewer than 550,000 distinct CDR3 sequences; roughly an eighth were seen once. Germline V lookup: CDR1 MNHNS, CDR2 SASEGT. J lost 2 bases, V lost 6 bases, and 7 bases had no gene match. The CDR3 has 15 amino acids. This sample stems from a study of identical twins. Study-level results: The degree of excess twin sharing was weaker in beta out-of-frame sequences. Alpha sequences that were out-of-frame and twin-shared showed an excess of low generation probability. The abundant beta clonotypes from cord blood had fewer insertions, and memory repertoires had none of this.

These same records also appear under a second study, on yellow fever vaccine responses in identical twins.

The chain joins TRBV6-1 to TRBJ2-7; TRBD1 matches at 10 bases. This TCR was sampled from a woman under 30 in good health. Sequences were obtained from CD4+ T cells sorted from blood. This chain's CDR3 is CASRSTTGGPYEQYF. As DNA, the CDR3 is TGTGCCAGCAGATCGACGACAGGGGGCCCCTACGAGCAGTACTTC.